This entry describes one T cell receptor beta chain. As yet, its antigen is unknown. Germline lookup yields CDR1 SGHNT and CDR2 YYREEE (reference sequence). The junction had 9 bases not matched to a gene; V was cut back by 4 bases and J by 5 bases. CDR3 length: 15 residues. These data are taken from a study of cytomegalovirus exposure and HLA in healthy donors. Study-wide context: There were 100 million to 120 million unique TCR beta sequences, drawn from some 180 million T cells, in an earlier analysis. Study findings and constraints: In an earlier analysis, most TCR beta V segments were productive about 87% or about 30% of the time. For most TCR sequences rarity was the rule, although some public TCRs occurred in many donors. Reported findings show TCR beta sequences accurately forecast HLA-A and HLA-B alleles in most subjects.

PCR amplification relied on 60 Vbeta primers (plus 13 Jbeta primers). The repertoire was sequenced with immunoSEQ multiplex PCR; TCRdb's copy has only in-frame clones and lacks some. Among some 110,000 clones listed, roughly 70% were seen once. The receptor was derived from a man aged 25-45 years in good health and CMV-seropositive. The specimen sequenced was PBMCs. The rearrangement links TRBV5-4 to TRBJ2-7; 10 bases are a match to TRBD1. CDR3 sequence (DNA): TGTGCCAGCAGCACCCGGGACAGGGGTAATAACGAGCAGTACTTC. This codes for CASSTRDRGNNEQYF.